This T cell receptor beta chain was profiled in a study of T cell responses to AZD1222 COVID-19 vaccine. Study results and caveats: Repertoire sampling was restricted to post-peak T cell response timepoints. Among the donors, most were white British and more were female, and clonal diversity was possibly underestimated.

Measured with immunoSEQ multiplex PCR; TCRdb has only the in-frame clones, and not every one. In the table there are 100,000 to 150,000 clones, around 91% of which are singletons. Remarks on this clone: Its antigen is unknown.

V shed 4 bases and J shed 7 bases, with 20 bases lying between them. Germline V gives CDR1 SGHTA, CDR2 FQGNSA. The CDR3 sequence is 17 residues long. Specimen: peripheral blood, collected on day 0 of MenACWY control vaccination. This TCR came from an adult in good health. This chain joins TRBV7-2 and TRBJ1-6, with no clear D. CDR3 sequence: CASSSPSGVTRNSPLHF. In nucleotides, the CDR3 is TGTGCCAGCAGCTCTCCGAGCGGGGTCACGAGGAATTCACCCCTCCACTTT.